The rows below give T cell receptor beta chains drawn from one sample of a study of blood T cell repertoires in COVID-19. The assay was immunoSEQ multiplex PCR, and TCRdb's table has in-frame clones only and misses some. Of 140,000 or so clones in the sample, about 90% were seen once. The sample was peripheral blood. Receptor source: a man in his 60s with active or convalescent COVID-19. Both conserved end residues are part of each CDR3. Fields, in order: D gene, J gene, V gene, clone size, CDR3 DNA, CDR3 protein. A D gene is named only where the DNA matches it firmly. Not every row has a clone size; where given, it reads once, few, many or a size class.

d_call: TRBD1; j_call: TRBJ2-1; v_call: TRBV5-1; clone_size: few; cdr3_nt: TGCGCCAGCAAGAAACAGGGGGCGTTTGATGAGCAGTTCTTC; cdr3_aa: CASKKQGAFDEQFF
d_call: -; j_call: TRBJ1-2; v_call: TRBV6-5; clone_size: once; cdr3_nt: TGTGCCAGCAGTTCTCCAACAGGTTATAACTATGGCTACACCTTC; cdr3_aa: CASSSPTGYNYGYTF
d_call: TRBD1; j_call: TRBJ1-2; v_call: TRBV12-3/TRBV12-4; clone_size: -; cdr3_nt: TGTGCCAGCAGTTGGACAGGGGTAGGCTACACCTTC; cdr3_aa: CASSWTGVGYTF
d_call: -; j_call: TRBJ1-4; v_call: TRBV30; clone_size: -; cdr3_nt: TGTGCCTGCTTACTGGAGACTGGGGGGGTTGTAGAAAAACTGTTTTTT; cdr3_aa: CACLLETGGVVEKLFF
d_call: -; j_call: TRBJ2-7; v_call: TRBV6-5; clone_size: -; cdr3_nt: TGTGCCAGCAGTTACTCGTGGCAGGGAAATTCCTACGAGCAGTACTTC; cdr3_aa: CASSYSWQGNSYEQYF
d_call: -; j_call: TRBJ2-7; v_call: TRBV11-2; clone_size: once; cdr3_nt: TGTGCCAGCAGCCTCGGGACACGCTCCTACGAGCAGTACTTC; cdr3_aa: CASSLGTRSYEQYF
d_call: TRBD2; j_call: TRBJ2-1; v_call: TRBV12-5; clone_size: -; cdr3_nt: TGTGCTAGTGGACGTGGGACTAGCGGATACAATGAGCAGTTCTTC; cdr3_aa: CASGRGTSGYNEQFF
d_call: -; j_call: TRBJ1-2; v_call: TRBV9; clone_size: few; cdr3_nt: TGTGCCAGCAGCGTAGCTGGGCAGAGCTATGGCTACACCTTC; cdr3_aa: CASSVAGQSYGYTF
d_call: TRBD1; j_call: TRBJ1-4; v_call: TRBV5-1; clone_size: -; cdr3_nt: TGCGCCAGCAGCCCGGGACAGGGTAATGAAAAACTGTTTTTT; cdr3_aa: CASSPGQGNEKLFF
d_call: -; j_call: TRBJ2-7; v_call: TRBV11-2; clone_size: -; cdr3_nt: TGTGCCAGCAGCTTACAGAACTACGAGCAGTACTTC; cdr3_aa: CASSLQNYEQYF
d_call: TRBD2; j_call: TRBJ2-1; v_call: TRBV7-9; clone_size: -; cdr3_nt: TGTGCCAGCAGCGGGGCCGGCGGGAGCTCCTACAATGAGCAGTTCTTC; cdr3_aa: CASSGAGGSSYNEQFF